Below, one T cell receptor (beta chain) is given with its context. The antigen is undetermined. In the naive CD8 group, cells lacked CD45RO and were positively selected for CCR7, so terminally differentiated effector memory CD45RA+ cells were left out. CDR1 and CDR2 (germline): SGHDT, YYEEEE. The length of the CDR3 is 14 residues. Trimming cost V 7 bases and J 4 bases; bases outside gene matches: 5. This table comes from immunoSEQ multiplex PCR, and its TCRdb copy is limited to in-frame clones, with some not included. This sample yields roughly 590,000 clones, of which around 95% are seen a single time; 0.11% belongs to the top ten. This sample is part of a study of shared clonotypes between healthy human individuals. The wider study: Three plates were used per donor for CD4 naive, three for CD4 memory, two for CD8 naive and one for CD8 memory. Study outcomes and limitations: Sequencing depth was a factor that was expected to affect clonotype sharing among donors. Rarefaction indicated that sorted-subset sequencing remained incomplete although depth was large. The study drew on few donors, limiting represented genetic and exposure-history diversity.

The sequence came from a woman aged 25-40 years in good health. The sample taken for sequencing was naive CD8+ T cells sorted from blood. J is TRBJ1-2 and V is TRBV5-6; 12 nucleotides match TRBD1. Here the CDR3 reads CASGGQGALYGYTF. CDR3 DNA sequence: TGTGCCAGCGGGGGACAGGGGGCCCTCTATGGCTACACCTTC.